This TCR beta chain is from a study of T cell responses to AZD1222 COVID-19 vaccine. Study-wide results and limits: Most donors were white British and more were female, and clonal diversity was possibly underestimated. Repertoire samples came only from after the peak T cell response.

Libraries were prepared by immunoSEQ multiplex PCR; TCRdb keeps only in-frame clonotypes and omits some of them. The sample holds around 140,000 clones; 80% to 95% are singletons and the top ten take roughly 3.6%. Germline CDR1 reads SGHTA; CDR2 reads FQGNSA. This CDR3 is 13 amino acids long. V dropped 1 base and J dropped 2 bases, with 4 bases sitting between them. Comment on this clone: Its antigen is unknown.

The V and J genes are TRBV7-2 and TRBJ2-3; D is ambiguous. Sample: peripheral blood, taken 28 days after the second AZD1222 dose. The clonotype comes from an adult who received the AZD1222 COVID-19 vaccine. CDR3 residues: CASSLVITDTQYF. Here the CDR3 DNA reads TGTGCCAGCAGCTTAGTTATCACAGATACGCAGTATTTT.